The TCR beta chain under discussion was sequenced for a study of T cell repertoires in cytomegalovirus infection. Study outcomes and limitations: HLA-C-restricted CMV clonotypes gave the most frequent clonotype in two of eight donors.

MiXCR, run by TCRdb on the reads, gives a single entry per CDR3 protein. The table lists about 830,000 distinct CDR3 sequences, approximately 30% of them singletons. Germline V gene data show CDR1 as DFQATT and CDR2 as SNEGSKA (reference sequence). Germline trimming cut 5 bases from V and 8 bases from J; bases unmatched to any gene: 12. This CDR3 has 15 residues. Points on this clonotype: What it recognizes is unknown.

V usage is TRBV20-1 and J usage is TRBJ1-4, with 9 bases lining up with TRBD1. The sample in question was cultured CD8+ T cells from PBMCs, obtained from culture after CMV antigen stimulation. The source of this sequence is a human donor in good health (CMV status not recorded). Some clones in this sample may be carry-over from other donors' samples. The CDR3 region has the DNA TGCAGTGCTCCAGGAATACAGGGGGCTGGGGAAAAACTGTTTTTT. It specifies CSAPGIQGAGEKLFF.